The next 10 T cell receptor beta chains were all read from a single sample in a study of blood T cell repertoires in COVID-19. Libraries were prepared by immunoSEQ multiplex PCR; TCRdb keeps only in-frame clonotypes and omits some of them. The sample consists of about 270,000 clones, roughly 90% of them appearing once. The sequenced sample consisted of PBMCs or T cells enriched from blood (not recorded which). All receptors come from a woman in her forties or fifties who had recovered from COVID-19.

CDR3 residues: CASSFMLAANTGELFF. The CDR3 DNA reads TGTGCCAGCAGCTTTATGCTAGCGGCGAACACCGGGGAGCTGTTTTTT. V usage is TRBV7-2 and J usage is TRBJ2-2; 7 nucleotides agree with TRBD2. Germline V gives CDR1 SGHTA, CDR2 FQGNSA. CDR3 size: 16 residues. The V segment lost 3 bases and the J segment 0 bases; nucleotides outside the gene matches: 4.

A single count supports this clone. This rearrangement joins TRBV29-1 to TRBJ2-2; 12 positions match TRBD2. This CDR3 contains 13 residues. Looked up from germline, CDR1 is SQVTM and CDR2 is ANQGSEA. The V gene end was trimmed by 4 bases and the J gene end by 7 bases; junction bases not matched to a gene: 1. CDR3 sequence: CSVGLAGDGELFF. In DNA form, the CDR3 reads TGCAGCGTTGGACTAGCGGGAGACGGGGAGCTGTTTTTT.

This clone has more than one count but fewer than ten. The CDR3 bases are TGTGCCAGCAGCTCTCTAGCGTTTTACAATGAGCAGTTCTTC. It yields the protein CASSSLAFYNEQFF. The rearrangement joins TRBV3-1 (or the pseudogene TRBV3-2) to TRBJ2-1, with D possibly TRBD2 on 6 matching bases. Germline V lookup: CDR1 LGHDT, CDR2 YNNKEL (reference sequence). Trimming removed 5 bases at V and 4 bases at J, with 12 bases between. This CDR3 contains 14 residues.

V and J are TRBV9 and TRBJ2-1; tentatively, D is TRBD2 (6 bases). This CDR3 has 15 amino acids. Trimming took off 3 bases at V and 7 bases at J, with 17 bases between the two ends. Germline V lookup: CDR1 SGDLS, CDR2 YYNGEE. The CDR3 nucleotides are TGTGCCAGCAGCGCGACGGGAGTTGGTTGGAATGAGCAGTTCTTC. Translating gives CASSATGVGWNEQFF.

This clone was observed a handful of times. This chain connects TRBV5-4 to TRBJ2-1; D not resolved. The CDR3 runs to 11 residues. Per the germline V gene, CDR1 is SGHNT and CDR2 is YYREEE (reference sequence). Trimming cost V 1 base and J 10 bases, with 6 bases left between them. CDR3 sequence (DNA): TGTGCCAGCAGCTTGATGCGGGAGCAGTTCTTC. Protein sequence: CASSLMREQFF.

This clone is a singleton in its sample. The chain recombines TRBV7-9 with TRBJ1-1; the D gene is possibly TRBD1 (5 bases). V was clipped by 4 bases and J by 10 bases, with 16 bases between them. Looked up from germline, CDR1 is SEHNR and CDR2 is FQNEAQ (reference sequence). The CDR3 is 13 amino acids. The CDR3 coding sequence is TGTGCCAGCAGCTCCACGGGACTCGGGGGAGCTTTCTTT. Protein product: CASSSTGLGGAFF.

The gene calls are TRBV6-5 and TRBJ1-1, with D unclear. Trimming shortened V by 0 bases and J by 8 bases, and 13 bases separated the two germline ends. Germline CDR1 MNHEY, CDR2 SVGAGI. The CDR3 consists of 14 residues. The CDR3 bases are TGTGCCAGCAGTTACTCTCCCTCCCGCCAGGAAGCTTTCTTT. Its translation: CASSYSPSRQEAFF.

The chain's CDR3 is CASSYKGGYEQFF. CDR3 nucleotide sequence: TGTGCCAGCAGTTATAAGGGGGGGTATGAGCAGTTCTTC. The genes are TRBV6-2 or TRBV6-3 and TRBJ2-1; TRBD2 might be the D (7 bases). The CDR3 consists of 13 residues. Germline V gene sequence: CDR1 MNHEY, CDR2 SVGEGT. The V gene lost 3 bases and the J gene lost 8 bases, with 11 bases spanning the gap.

V and J are TRBV27 and TRBJ2-2; the match to TRBD1 covers 10 bases. The CDR3 totals 15 residues. V shed 5 bases and J 3 bases; nucleotides not matched to a gene: 3. In germline, CDR1 is MNHEY, CDR2 SMNVEV (reference sequence). The CDR3 nucleotides read TGTGCCAGCAGTGAAGACAGGGGGCACACCGGGGAGCTGTTTTTT. It specifies CASSEDRGHTGELFF.

This clone has only one observation. CDR3 sequence (DNA): TGTGCCACCAGTGGCGTCAGGGGGAACGGAGAGACCCAGTACTTC. Its translation is CATSGVRGNGETQYF. The chain links TRBV24-1 to TRBJ2-5; 7 bases fit TRBD1. The germline V gene has CDR1 KGHDR and CDR2 SFDVKD. The length of the CDR3 is 15 residues. The V gene end was trimmed by 5 bases and the J gene end by 4 bases; junction bases not matched to a gene: 9.